This T cell receptor beta chain was captured in a study of T cell changes during pregnancy in multiple sclerosis. The germline V gene has CDR1 SNHLY and CDR2 FYNNEI. V lost 6 bases and J lost 0, with 15 bases in between. The length of the CDR3 is 16 residues. Libraries were prepared by immunoSEQ multiplex PCR; TCRdb keeps only in-frame clonotypes and omits some of them. The sample has about 60,000 clones, 90% seen once. The chain recombines TRBV2 with TRBJ1-3, with TRBD1 as a possible D gene (5 bases). The starting material was peripheral blood, obtained in the third trimester of pregnancy. The TCR sequence derives from a female donor in good health, enrolled as a control in a pregnancy study. The CDR3 nucleotides read TGTGCCAGCAGACCTGACAGTCCCTACTCTGGAAACACCATATATTTT. It codes for CASRPDSPYSGNTIYF.